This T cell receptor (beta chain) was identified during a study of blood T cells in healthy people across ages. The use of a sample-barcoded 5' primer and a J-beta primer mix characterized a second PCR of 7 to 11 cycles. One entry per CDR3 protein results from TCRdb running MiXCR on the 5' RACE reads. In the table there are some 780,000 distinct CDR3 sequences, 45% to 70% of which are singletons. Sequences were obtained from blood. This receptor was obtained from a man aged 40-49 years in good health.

This chain's CDR3 is CASSSWTGRGEQYF. The CDR3 coding sequence is TGTGCCAGCAGCTCCTGGACAGGGCGGGGCGAGCAGTACTTC. V is TRBV11-2 and J is TRBJ2-7, with 8 bases matching TRBD1. Germline loops: CDR1 SGHAT, CDR2 FQNNGV. This CDR3 comprises 14 residues. V shed 4 bases, J shed 6 bases, and the junction held 8 bases outside the gene matches. Together with reference TRBV11-2 and TRBJ2-7, the CDR3 gives the full variable domain: EAGVAQSPRYKIIEKRQSVAFWCNPISGHATLYWYQQILGQGPKLLIQFQNNGVVDDSQLPKDRFSAERLKGVDSTLKIQPAKLEDSAVYLCASSSWTGRGEQYFGPGTRLTVT.